This T cell receptor beta chain stems from a study of blood T cell repertoires in COVID-19. Across the study: Collection of acute and convalescent COVID-19 samples took place in the United States, Italy and Spain. T cells, B-cell-depleted T cells, or PBMCs supplied cDNA or gDNA.

CDR3 size: 14 residues. The V gene lost 4 bases and the J gene lost 8 bases, with 15 bases spanning the gap. CDR1 and CDR2 from the germline V gene are LGHDT and YNNKEL (reference sequence). Method: immunoSEQ multiplex PCR; TCRdb's copy keeps in-frame clones and lacks some. The sample holds about 240,000 clones; roughly 80% are singletons and the top ten take roughly a tenth. This clone was detected once. The rearrangement joins TRBV3-1 (or the pseudogene TRBV3-2) to TRBJ2-1; maybe TRBD1 (5 bases). The TCR sequence derives from an elderly woman with acute or convalescent COVID-19. Source material: peripheral blood. Here the CDR3 DNA reads TGTGCCAGCAGCCCCAGGGTTTTGACTTATGAGCAGTTCTTC. This gives the protein CASSPRVLTYEQFF.